The subject of this entry is one T cell receptor (beta chain). What it recognizes is unknown. The CDR3 has 14 amino acids. The trim removed 4 bases at V and 6 bases at J, leaving 5 bases unmatched. Germline V lookup: CDR1 SNHLY, CDR2 FYNNEI. This sample was taken from a study of T cell responses to AZD1222 COVID-19 vaccine. Points from the study as a whole: Unmutated variant regions are reportedly the target of nearly half of TCRs that are spike-specific. Clonal diversity may have been underestimated, and the donors were mostly white British, with more females than males. Samples come after the peak T cell response, not at day 14.

The repertoire was sequenced with immunoSEQ multiplex PCR; TCRdb's copy has only in-frame clones and lacks some. This sample yields 150,000 to 200,000 clones, of which about 87% are seen a single time; less than 3% belongs to the top ten. The sequence was collected from an adult in good health. V usage is TRBV2 and J usage is TRBJ1-5, with 8 bases fitting TRBD1. Sequenced here: peripheral blood, sampled on day 0 of MenACWY control vaccination. The DNA of the CDR3 is TGTGCCAGCAGTGCGGACAGGGTGGGTCAGCCCCAGCATTTT. Translated, it gives CASSADRVGQPQHF.